This T cell receptor beta chain is drawn from a study of T cell responses to AZD1222 COVID-19 vaccine. The CDR3 contains 19 residues. The V and J ends lost 3 bases and 4 bases respectively, with 25 bases between them. Per the germline V gene, CDR1 is LNHDA and CDR2 is SQIVND (reference sequence). Sequencing used immunoSEQ multiplex PCR; TCRdb keeps in-frame clones, though not all of them. The data show around 180,000 clones, with about 89% seen just once and approximately 2.5% held by the top ten. Regarding this clone: Its antigen remains unknown.

The study's findings and limits: Spike-wide coverage was observed for vaccine-associated CD4 TCRs, with dominant responses at 160-218 and 743-854. Only a handful of AZD1222 recipients, several in all, had baseline seropositivity. Once two AZD1222 doses were given, Spike-specific TCR breadth and depth went up. Per reports, nearly half of all spike-specific TCRs target regions that are unmutated in variants.

The V and J genes are TRBV19 and TRBJ2-1; D might be TRBD1 or TRBD2, each matching 5 bases. The source is an adult in good health. This material consisted of peripheral blood, taken on day 0 of MenACWY control vaccination. DNA of the CDR3: TGTGCCAGTAGTATCGATCTTCAGGGAGACGGTCTTCTATACAATGAGCAGTTCTTC. Protein sequence: CASSIDLQGDGLLYNEQFF.